The T cell receptor beta chain described here comes from a study of blood T cells in healthy people across ages. The study's findings and limits: With donor CMV status unknown, expanded clonotype changes were possibly confounded. Long-lived and aged donors differed, with more naive CD4+ cells and higher diversity in the long-lived.

Trimming pared 3 bases from V and 2 bases from J, leaving 16 bases between. This CDR3 is built from 16 residues. Per the germline V gene, CDR1 is ENHRY and CDR2 is SYGVKD. For this clonotype: Its antigen is as yet unknown.

It was with a sample-barcoded 5' primer and a J-beta primer mix that a second PCR of about 7 to 12 cycles was run. Each CDR3 protein gets one entry after TCRdb re-called the 5' RACE reads with MiXCR. The table has about 780,000 distinct CDR3 sequences, 55% to 65% seen once. This receptor was identified in a man aged 25-40 years in good health. The sequencing sample was made of blood. This chain joins TRBV10-3 and TRBJ2-5, with D maybe TRBD2 (6 bases). The CDR3 sequence: CAISDLGMGGQETQYF. CDR3 coding DNA: TGTGCCATCAGTGACCTGGGGATGGGGGGTCAAGAGACCCAGTACTTC.